The 9 T cell receptor beta chains listed next were all sequenced from one sample in a study of T cells in Graves' hyperthyroidism and ophthalmopathy. RNA transcripts provided the source from which TCR beta CDR3 regions were amplified. With the HTBI primer set, the TCR CDR3 went through a first round of RT-PCR. TCRdb reanalysed the multiplex PCR reads using MiXCR and keeps one entry per CDR3 protein. In the table there are around 690,000 distinct CDR3 sequences, roughly 20% of which are singletons. The specimen sequenced was blood. The receptors shown here come from a young man with Graves' ophthalmopathy.

This clonotype was recorded many times. The chain links TRBV7-2 to TRBJ2-1; TRBD2 is a possible D gene (6 bases). Trimming took off 3 bases at V and 3 bases at J, with 15 bases between the two ends. CDR1 is SGHTA, CDR2 FQGNSA, per germline. CDR3 length: 16 amino acids. The CDR3 nucleotides are TGTGCCAGCAGCTTTCGCGGAGGGAAGGACTACAATGAGCAGTTCTTC. Protein: CASSFRGGKDYNEQFF.

The chain is built from TRBV29-1 and TRBJ1-1; D unclear. The CDR3 is 14 amino acids. V was trimmed by 4 bases and J by 4 bases, leaving 16 bases between them. Germline V CDR1 and CDR2: SQVTM, ANQGSEA. In DNA, the CDR3 is TGCAGCGTTGTTAAGACCTCGGGGATCACTGAAGCTTTCTTT. This codes for CSVVKTSGITEAFF.

J is TRBJ2-2 and V is TRBV29-1, with D uncertain. V lost 7 bases to trimming and J lost 5 bases, with 8 bases between them. CDR3 length: 11 residues. Germline V CDR1 and CDR2: SQVTM, ANQGSEA. CDR3 in amino acids: CSAGMTGELFF. The CDR3 coding sequence is TGCAGCGCTGGCATGACCGGGGAGCTGTTTTTT.

The CDR3 region has the DNA TGCAGCGGAGGGGACACCGGGGAGCTGTTTTTT. It encodes CSGGDTGELFF. This sequence joins TRBV29-1 and TRBJ2-2; D tentatively fits TRBD1 or TRBD2 (5 bases each). The germline gives CDR1 SQVTM, CDR2 ANQGSEA. This CDR3 comprises 11 residues. With 7 bases removed from V and 3 bases from J, the gap between germline ends came to 6 bases.

This clonotype was detected a few times. The chain carries TRBV4-1 and TRBJ1-2, with 9 bases matching TRBD1. The CDR3 contains 14 residues. After removal of 1 base from V and 8 bases from J, the junction contained 5 bases not matched to a gene. CDR1 and CDR2 (germline): MGHRA, YSYEKL. The CDR3 nucleotides read TGCGCCAGCAGCCAAGTTCTAACAGGGGGCGGCTACACCTTC. Amino acid sequence: CASSQVLTGGGYTF.

The chain joins TRBV7-2 to TRBJ1-5, with D unclear. The V and J ends lost 5 bases and 9 bases respectively, with 23 bases between them. The CDR3 contains 16 residues. Germline CDR1 reads SGHTA; CDR2 reads FQGNSA. DNA for the CDR3: TGTGCCAGCAGCCTCGGACCGGTCTCCAAAAGACTGCCCCAGCATTTT. This translates into CASSLGPVSKRLPQHF.

CDR3 sequence (DNA): TGTGCCAGCAGTTTAGCGCAAGACAGTACGAATCAGCCCCAGCATTTT. It translates to CASSLAQDSTNQPQHF. This chain joins TRBV28 and TRBJ1-5, with D maybe TRBD1 (5 bases). With 2 bases removed from V and 4 bases from J, the gap between germline ends came to 15 bases. The CDR3 consists of 16 residues. The germline V gene encodes CDR1 MDHEN and CDR2 SYDVKM.

DNA for the CDR3: TGTGCCAGCAGTAGTCCGGGACAGGGGGACTCTGGAAACACCATATATTTT. Amino acid sequence: CASSSPGQGDSGNTIYF. The chain carries TRBV27 and TRBJ1-3, with TRBD1 matching 11 bases. The CDR3 sequence is 17 residues long. CDR1 is MNHEY, CDR2 SMNVEV, per germline (reference sequence). V lost 5 bases and J lost 0; bases outside the gene matches: 6.

This clonotype was observed at least ten times. The chain links TRBV7-2 to TRBJ2-7, with a weak D call TRBD1 (6 bases). V shed 5 bases and J shed 0 bases, with 14 bases lying between them. Per germline, CDR1 SGHTA and CDR2 FQGNSA. The CDR3 spans 15 residues. Written as DNA, the CDR3 is TGTGCCAGCAGCCCTACAGGGATTGCCTCCTACGAGCAGTACTTC. It specifies CASSPTGIASYEQYF.